This note documents a single T cell receptor (beta chain) sequence. The data belong to a study of T cell responses to AZD1222 COVID-19 vaccine. Measured with immunoSEQ multiplex PCR; TCRdb has only the in-frame clones, and not every one. The data contain roughly 130,000 clones, 92% of them singletons. This TCR derives from an adult in good health. Sequencing used peripheral blood, obtained on day 0 of AZD1222 vaccination.

The CDR3 protein is CASSWRTGEGNYGYTF. CDR3 bases: TGTGCCAGCAGTTGGAGGACAGGGGAGGGGAACTATGGCTACACCTTC. The chain couples TRBV6-5 to TRBJ1-2, with 9 bases that match TRBD1. The CDR3 extends over 16 amino acids. With 4 bases clipped from V and 2 bases from J, the junction kept 8 bases outside the gene matches. Germline assignment: CDR1 MNHEY and CDR2 SVGAGI.